This T cell receptor beta chain was sequenced for a study of early T cells in non-severe SARS-CoV-2 infection (TCRdb year 2021). The study in broad terms: Because TCR sequencing relied on bulk RNA taken from unsorted whole blood, pairing of alpha and beta chains was not possible.

The library was produced with 5' RACE. Sequenced using a NextSeq 500. The TCR library protocol attached unique molecular identifiers to individual cDNA molecules to correct for sequencing error and PCR bias. Both TCR alpha and beta chains were sequenced, and tight co-correlation was observed between alpha and beta sequence abundances in each sample. The study's own analysis went as follows. Decombinator V4 was used to perform V gene, J gene and CDR3 annotation of TCR sequences. TCRs were defined as expanded if a significant change between any two time points was detected under a Poisson model with p below 0.0001. TCR abundances were normalised to the total number of TCRs sequenced per sample and were expressed as counts per million. TRAV1-2 paired with TRAJ12, TRAJ20 or TRAJ33 defined MAIT TCRs, while TRAV10 paired with TRAJ18 defined iNKT TCRs. VDJdb, accessed on 1 November 2021, was searched for TCRs annotated for CMV, EBV and SARS-CoV-2, and TCRs annotated for more than one antigen were excluded. TCRdb redid the processing of the public reads, applying fastp at Q25 and MiXCR, and retained in-frame beta chains. Every entry covers one CDR3 protein and lists the most common genes and DNA from its rows. TCRdb's processing, not the authors', yielded these V and J calls. The sample table records over 25,000 distinct CDR3 sequences; about 4.6% of these occur just once. Of the sample, about 12% falls within the top ten clones.

This clonotype has just a few counts. No cognate antigen has been identified for it. It has no much larger one-base neighbor in the sample; base qualities were not kept. Points the paper makes about the study in general: VDJdb matching was skewed toward anti-spike CD8 responses and likely underestimated virus-specific expansions, missing private and CD4 specificities.

V and J are trimmed by 4 bases and 2 bases, and the gene matches miss 5 bases of the junction. Looking up the germline V gene yields CDR1 SGHTA and CDR2 FQGTGA. Including the terminal cysteine and phenylalanine, the CDR3 comprises 15 residues. The read is trimmed to its CDR3 DNA, 45 bases read in frame from base 1. This was a case-control study nested in a cohort of healthcare workers in London, UK, who had nasopharyngeal swab PCR tests and blood samples taken every week. Healthcare workers were recruited during the week of the UK lockdown, between 23 and 31 March 2020, and followed weekly for up to roughly 16 weeks.

The sequencing input was whole blood. This receptor was identified in an adult who was a healthcare worker with PCR-confirmed SARS-CoV-2 infection or an uninfected control (not recorded which). The chain is made from TRBV7-3 and TRBJ2-5; 9 middle bases align to TRBD2. The CDR3 reads CASSSGTSRQETQYF. The sequenced DNA: TGTGCCAGCAGCTCTGGGACTAGCAGACAAGAGACCCAGTACTTC. Reference TRBV7-3 and TRBJ2-5 genes cover what lies past the CDR3, so the full variable domain is GAGVSQTPSNKVTEKGKYVELRCDPISGHTALYWYRQSLGQGPEFLIYFQGTGAADDSGLPNDRFFAVRPEGSVSTLKIQRTERGDSAVYLCASSSGTSRQETQYFGPGTRLLVL.